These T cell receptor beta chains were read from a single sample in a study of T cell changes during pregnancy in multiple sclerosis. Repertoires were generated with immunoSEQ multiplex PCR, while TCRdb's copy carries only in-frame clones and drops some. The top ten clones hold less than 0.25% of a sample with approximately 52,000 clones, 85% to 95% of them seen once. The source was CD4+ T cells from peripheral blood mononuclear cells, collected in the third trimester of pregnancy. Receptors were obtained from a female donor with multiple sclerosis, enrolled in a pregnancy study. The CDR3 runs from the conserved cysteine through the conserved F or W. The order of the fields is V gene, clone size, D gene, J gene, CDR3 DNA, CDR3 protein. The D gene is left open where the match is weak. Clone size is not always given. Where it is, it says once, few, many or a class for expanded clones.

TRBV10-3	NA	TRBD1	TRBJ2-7	TGTGCCATCAGCCGGACAGGGGAAGAGCAGTACTTC	CAISRTGEEQYF
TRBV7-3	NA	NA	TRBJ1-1	TGTGCCAGCAGCTTGACTTTGAACACTGAAGCTTTCTTT	CASSLTLNTEAFF
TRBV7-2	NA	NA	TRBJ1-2	TGTGCCAGCGCGACCGGAGGGACGTCCTATGGCTACACCTTC	CASATGGTSYGYTF
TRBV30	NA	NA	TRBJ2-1	TGTGCCTGGAGCATTTCAGGGGCTGGGTTCGGGGATGAGCAGTTCTTC	CAWSISGAGFGDEQFF
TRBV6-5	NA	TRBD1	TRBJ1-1	TGTGCCAGCAGCCTCAAGAGGACAGGGATTGAAGCTTTCTTT	CASSLKRTGIEAFF
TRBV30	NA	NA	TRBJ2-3	TGTGCCTGGAGCCGACTATCTAGCACAGATACGCAGTATTTT	CAWSRLSSTDTQYF
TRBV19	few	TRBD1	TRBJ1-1	TGTGCCAGTAGTACCGGGACAGGGAACACTGAAGCTTTCTTT	CASSTGTGNTEAFF
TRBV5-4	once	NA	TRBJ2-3	TGTGCCAGCAGCCAGGGCCCTAGAACAGATACGCAGTATTTT	CASSQGPRTDTQYF
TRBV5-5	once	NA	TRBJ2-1	TGTGCCAGCTACCTAGGGAGGACCAATGAGCAGTTCTTC	CASYLGRTNEQFF
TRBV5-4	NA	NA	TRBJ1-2	TGTGCCAGCAGCTCCCCGGGAGGTATACCCTATGGCTACACCTTC	CASSSPGGIPYGYTF
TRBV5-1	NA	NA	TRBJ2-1	TGCGCCAGCAGCTTGGCCGGGATTATCCCCTACAATGAGCAGTTCTTC	CASSLAGIIPYNEQFF
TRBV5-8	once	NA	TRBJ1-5	TGTGCCAGCAGCTTGGTCAGGAGCAATCAGCCCCAGCATTTT	CASSLVRSNQPQHF
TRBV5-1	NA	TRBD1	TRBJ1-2	TGCGCCAGCAGCGTAGGACAGGGACACTATGGCTACACCTTC	CASSVGQGHYGYTF
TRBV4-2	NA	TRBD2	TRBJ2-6	TGTGCCAGCAGCCAACCATTAGCGGGAGCAGCTGGGGCCAACGTCCTGACTTTC	CASSQPLAGAAGANVLTF
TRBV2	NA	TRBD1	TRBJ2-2	TGTGCCAGCAGGATGACAGGGGCAAACACCGGGGAGCTGTTTTTT	CASRMTGANTGELFF
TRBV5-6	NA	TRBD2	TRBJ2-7	TGTGCCAGCAGCTTGGTTAGCGGGGGCCCCTACGAGCAGTACTTC	CASSLVSGGPYEQYF
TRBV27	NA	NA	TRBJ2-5	TGTGCCAGCAGTCTACGCTCACAAGAGACCCAGTACTTC	CASSLRSQETQYF
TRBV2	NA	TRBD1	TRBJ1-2	TGTGCCAGCACTCGAAGGGGACAGGTCGATGGCTACACCTTC	CASTRRGQVDGYTF
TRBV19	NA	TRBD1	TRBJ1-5	TGTGCCAGTAGTGGGACAGGCAATCAGCCCCAGCATTTT	CASSGTGNQPQHF
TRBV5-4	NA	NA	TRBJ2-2	TGTGCCAGCAGCTTGGCAGGGTACACCGGGGAGCTGTTTTTT	CASSLAGYTGELFF
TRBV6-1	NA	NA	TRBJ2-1	TGTGCCAGCAGCGAAGTCGGCGGTAACTCCTACAATGAGCAGTTCTTC	CASSEVGGNSYNEQFF
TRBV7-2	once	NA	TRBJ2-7	TGTGCCAGCAGCTTAGCGGGGTCGGGGGTCACACCCCAGTTC	CASSLAGSGVTPQF
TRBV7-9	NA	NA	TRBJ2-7	TGTGCCAGCAGCTTACAGGCACTCGGGGATTACGAGCAGTACTTC	CASSLQALGDYEQYF
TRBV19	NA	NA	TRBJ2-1	TGTGCCAGTAGTATAGATTCGCGTTTCTCCTACAATGAGCAGTTCTTC	CASSIDSRFSYNEQFF
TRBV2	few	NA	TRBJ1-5	TGTGCCAGCAGTCTATCTCAGCCCCAGCATTTT	CASSLSQPQHF
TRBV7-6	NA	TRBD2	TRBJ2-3	TGTGCCAGCAGCCAAAGCCCCCGGCCGGGACTAGCGGCTAGCACAGATACGCAGTATTTT	CASSQSPRPGLAASTDTQYF
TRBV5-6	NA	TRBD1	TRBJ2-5	TGTGCCAGCAGCCTCAACAGGGGGCCCCTCTGGTACCAAGAGACCCAGTACTTC	CASSLNRGPLWYQETQYF
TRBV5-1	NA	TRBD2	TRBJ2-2	TGCGCCAGCAGTAGAATCTCGGGGGGGACCGCCGGGGAGCTGTTTTTT	CASSRISGGTAGELFF
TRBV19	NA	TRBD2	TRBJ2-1	TGTGCCAGTAGTATCTCCCCCCCGGGACTAGGAAGGGAGCATGAGCAGTTCTTC	CASSISPPGLGREHEQFF
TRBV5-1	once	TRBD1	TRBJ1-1	TGCGCCAGCAGCTGGGGACAGTCGAACACTGAAGCTTTCTTT	CASSWGQSNTEAFF
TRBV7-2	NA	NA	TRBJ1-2	TGTGCCAGCAGCTCTAGCGGCGCGCCGGGGAGCGGCTACACCTTC	CASSSSGAPGSGYTF
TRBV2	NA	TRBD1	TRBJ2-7	TGTGCCAGCTCCGGGACAGGTTCATACGAGCAGTACTTC	CASSGTGSYEQYF
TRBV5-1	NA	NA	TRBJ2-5	TGCGCCAGCAGCTTTAGCGGAGGAGAGACCCAGTACTTC	CASSFSGGETQYF
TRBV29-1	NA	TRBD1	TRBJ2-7	TGCAGCGTTGACGGGGCAGGGGGCAGTTCCTACGAGCAGTACTTC	CSVDGAGGSSYEQYF
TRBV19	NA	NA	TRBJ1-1	TGTGCCAGTAGGCCCTCTTCATCGGGGGTGGCTGAAGCTTTCTTT	CASRPSSSGVAEAFF
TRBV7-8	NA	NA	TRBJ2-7	TGTGCCAGCAGCTTAGTTGCCAGATCCTACGAGCAGTACTTC	CASSLVARSYEQYF
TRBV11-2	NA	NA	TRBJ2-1	TGTGCCAGCAGCCACATCCGCGGGGCGTCCTACAATGAGCAGTTCTTC	CASSHIRGASYNEQFF
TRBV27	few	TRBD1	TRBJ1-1	TGTGCCAGCAGTCTCGCGACAGGGATGAACACTGAAGCTTTCTTT	CASSLATGMNTEAFF
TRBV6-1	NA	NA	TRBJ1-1	TGTGCCAGCAGTGTCGGGGGGAAAGGCACTGAAGCTTTCTTT	CASSVGGKGTEAFF
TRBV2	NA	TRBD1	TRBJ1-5	TGTGCCAGCGGCGACAGGGCCTACAATCAGCCCCAGCATTTT	CASGDRAYNQPQHF